The sequence of this T cell receptor beta chain was determined in a study of regulatory T cells. Findings of the study overall: In CD3G-deficient patients, conventional CD4+ T cells were enriched for hydrophobic CDR3 residues at positions 6 and 7. Patient repertoires had restricted TRB V-J pairs and skewed V and J usage, most in Tregs.

The primer mix had 52 TRBV and 13 TRBJ primers. The repertoire was sequenced with immunoSEQ multiplex PCR; TCRdb's copy has only in-frame clones and lacks some. Among about 35,000 clones, roughly 90% were seen once, and the ten largest hold 2% to 3%. At testing, patients were 2 to 39 years old, with reduced naive and increased memory T-cell proportions. CD4+ T cells were divided by sorting: CD25-high CD127-low Tregs, CD25-low CD127-high conventional cells. Germline V gene sequence: CDR1 MDHEN, CDR2 SYDVKM. With 6 bases removed from V and 3 bases from J, the gap between germline ends came to 10 bases. The CDR3 length is 13 residues. Concerning this clone itself: Its cognate antigen is unknown.

The sample taken for sequencing was conventional CD4+ T cells sorted from blood. The TCR sequence derives from a person aged 18 to 29 with CD3G deficiency. The rearrangement uses TRBV28 and TRBJ2-3; D ambiguous. The CDR3 bases are TGTGCCAGCAGAACGAGGCGGACAGATACGCAGTATTTT. This sequence encodes CASRTRRTDTQYF.